The 21 T cell receptor beta chains given below trace back to one sample, sequenced in a study of blood T cell repertoires in COVID-19. Assay: immunoSEQ multiplex PCR; the TCRdb copy retains only in-frame clones and omits some. The sample holds roughly 250,000 clones, about 85% seen once. Material for sequencing was peripheral blood. The receptors derive from a man in his 60s who had recovered from COVID-19.

The chain recombines TRBV6-6 with TRBJ1-3, with unresolved D. The length of the CDR3 is 13 residues. In germline, CDR1 is MNHNY, CDR2 SVGAGI (reference sequence). V lost 4 bases and J lost 3, with 7 bases in between. CDR3 region: CASSFISGNTIYF. The CDR3 bases are TGTGCCAGCAGTTTTATTAGTGGAAACACCATATATTTT.

The chain links TRBV19 to TRBJ2-6; 10 bases line up with TRBD1. The germline gives CDR1 LNHDA, CDR2 SQIVND (reference sequence). The ends lost 5 bases at V and 0 bases at J; junction bases unmatched: 10. The CDR3 length is 19 residues. This chain's CDR3 is CASSPGTGVPSSGANVLTF. Written as DNA, the CDR3 is TGTGCCAGTAGTCCCGGGACAGGGGTTCCCAGCTCTGGGGCCAACGTCCTGACTTTC. The variable domain in full, completed from reference TRBV19 and TRBJ2-6, reads DGGITQSPKYLFRKEGQNVTLSCEQNLNHDAMYWYRQDPGQGLRLIYYSQIVNDFQKGDIAEGYSVSREKKESFPLTVTSAQKNPTAFYLCASSPGTGVPSSGANVLTFGAGSRLTVL.

The chain carries TRBV5-5 and TRBJ1-2, with a weak D call TRBD1 (5 bases). Trimming took off 0 bases at V and 0 bases at J, with 9 bases between the two ends. Germline V CDR1 and CDR2: SGHKS, YYEKEE (reference sequence). CDR3 length: 15 residues. CDR3 sequence: CASSLAGQTNYGYTF. The CDR3 nucleotides read TGTGCCAGCAGCTTGGCAGGACAAACTAACTATGGCTACACCTTC. The variable domain in full, completed from reference TRBV5-5 and TRBJ1-2, reads DAGVTQSPTHLIKTRGQQVTLRCSPISGHKSVSWYQQVLGQGPQFIFQYYEKEERGRGNFPDRFSARQFPNYSSELNVNALLLGDSALYLCASSLAGQTNYGYTFGSGTRLTVV.

The CDR3 region is CASSARLGELFF. CDR3 DNA sequence: TGTGCCAGCAGCGCTAGGTTGGGGGAGCTGTTTTTT. This chain uses TRBV9 with TRBJ2-2; no firm D call. The germline V and J ends were trimmed by 3 bases and 8 bases, with 8 bases remaining between them. Germline V lookup: CDR1 SGDLS, CDR2 YYNGEE. The CDR3 spans 12 residues.

V and J are TRBV5-1 and TRBJ2-1, with 10 bases identical to TRBD1. CDR1 is SGHRS, CDR2 YFSETQ, per germline. This CDR3 has 13 residues. After removal of 7 bases from V and 7 bases from J, the junction contained 5 bases not matched to a gene. The CDR3 spells CASRPGQGNEQFF. For the CDR3, the DNA is TGCGCCAGCCGCCCGGGACAGGGGAATGAGCAGTTCTTC. Variable domain in full (rest from reference TRBV5-1 and TRBJ2-1): KAGVTQTPRYLIKTRGQQVTLSCSPISGHRSVSWYQQTPGQGLQFLFEYFSETQRNKGNFPGRFSGRQFSNSRSEMNVSTLELGDSALYLCASRPGQGNEQFFGPGTRLTVL.

This clone has a single count. The chain links TRBV5-1 to TRBJ1-2; D is uncertain. Trimming took off 4 bases at V and 8 bases at J, with 12 bases between the two ends. From germline, CDR1 is SGHRS and CDR2 YFSETQ. This CDR3 is built from 12 residues. Here the CDR3 DNA reads TGCGCCAGCAGCAGACTGGGAGCGGGCTACACCTTC. Protein sequence: CASSRLGAGYTF.

The chain employs TRBV5-4 and TRBJ1-1; D not certain. V was clipped by 4 bases and J by 8 bases, with 18 bases between them. This CDR3 comprises 14 residues. Germline V lookup: CDR1 SGHNT, CDR2 YYREEE (reference sequence). CDR3 residues: CASSPTGGRSEAFF. CDR3 in DNA: TGTGCCAGCAGCCCCACGGGCGGGCGTTCGGAAGCTTTCTTT.

This clone was counted a single time. The rearrangement joins TRBV9 to TRBJ1-4; TRBD1 is a possible D gene (6 bases). The CDR3 is 14 residues long. In germline, CDR1 is SGDLS, CDR2 YYNGEE. The germline V and J ends were trimmed by 4 bases and 4 bases, with 11 bases remaining between them. The CDR3 DNA follows: TGTGCCAGCAGCCCGGACAGCTTTAATGAAAAACTGTTTTTT. Amino acids: CASSPDSFNEKLFF. The full variable domain, its missing parts supplied by reference TRBV9 and TRBJ1-4, is DSGVTQTPKHLITATGQRVTLRCSPRSGDLSVYWYQQSLDQGLQFLIQYYNGEERAKGNILERFSAQQFPDLHSELNLSSLELGDSALYFCASSPDSFNEKLFFGSGTQLSVL.

This chain links TRBV10-3 with TRBJ1-4; TRBD1 matches at 9 bases. The CDR3 sequence is 16 residues long. CDR1 ENHRY and CDR2 SYGVKD come from the germline V gene. Germline trimming cut 0 bases from V and 8 bases from J; bases unmatched to any gene: 7. CDR3 bases: TGTGCCATCAGTGAGTCAAGGGGACAGGGAGGCGAAAAACTGTTTTTT. The encoded protein is CAISESRGQGGEKLFF.

The J gene is TRBJ1-4, the V gene TRBV3-1 (or the pseudogene TRBV3-2), with 7 nucleotides matching TRBD1. The CDR3 has 14 amino acids. Germline V CDR1 and CDR2: LGHDT, YNNKEL (reference sequence). Losses at the gene ends were 5 bases for V and 5 bases for J; bases not matched to a gene: 5. The CDR3 DNA is TGTGCCAGCAGCTGGGGGACAGAGAATGAAAAACTGTTTTTT. Amino acid sequence: CASSWGTENEKLFF.

The chain joins TRBV11-2 to TRBJ2-5, with 14 bases identical to TRBD2. The length of the CDR3 is 16 residues. V trimming: 2 bases; J trimming: 5 bases; junction bases outside the gene matches: 4. Germline V gives CDR1 SGHAT, CDR2 FQNNGV. This chain's CDR3 is CASSLQTSGGAETQYF. CDR3 sequence (DNA): TGTGCCAGCAGCTTACAGACTAGCGGGGGGGCGGAGACCCAGTACTTC.

This clone was recorded a few times. J is TRBJ1-1 and V is TRBV7-8, with D maybe TRBD1 (5 bases). In germline, CDR1 is SGHVS, CDR2 FQNEAQ. V lost 5 bases and J 1 base, leaving 14 bases between the germline ends. There are 15 residues in the CDR3. The CDR3 sequence is CASSQPGFSNTEAFF. In DNA form, the CDR3 reads TGTGCCAGCAGCCAACCAGGGTTTTCGAACACTGAAGCTTTCTTT.

The V call is TRBV5-8, the J call TRBJ2-5, with 7 nucleotides matching TRBD1. CDR1 is SGHTS, CDR2 YDEGEE, per germline. This CDR3 is built from 13 residues. Germline trimming cut 1 base from V and 9 bases from J; bases unmatched to any gene: 6. CDR3 in amino acids: CASSLRQGGAQYF. The CDR3 region has the DNA TGTGCCAGCAGCTTGAGACAGGGTGGGGCCCAGTACTTC.

The chain employs TRBV3-1 (or the pseudogene TRBV3-2) and TRBJ1-4; 7 bases line up with TRBD1. The V gene's germline CDR1 is LGHDT and CDR2 YNNKEL (reference sequence). V shed 6 bases, J shed 7 bases, and the junction held 5 bases outside the gene matches. This CDR3 is 13 amino acids long. The CDR3 is CASRNRGGEKLFF. In DNA, the CDR3 is TGTGCCAGCAGAAACAGGGGAGGTGAAAAACTGTTTTTT.

This chain joins TRBV5-1 and TRBJ1-1, with D perhaps TRBD1 (5 bases). CDR1 SGHRS and CDR2 YFSETQ come from the germline V gene. Trimming removed 6 bases from V and 3 bases from J, with 15 bases in between. The CDR3 sequence is 14 residues long. Here the CDR3 reads CASNQFVGDTEAFF. In nucleotides, the CDR3 is TGCGCCAGCAACCAGTTCGTAGGGGACACTGAAGCTTTCTTT.

The J gene is TRBJ1-6, the V gene TRBV6-5; tentatively, D is TRBD1 (6 bases). Germline V gives CDR1 MNHEY, CDR2 SVGAGI. CDR3 length: 15 residues. Trimming took off 2 bases at V and 5 bases at J, with 10 bases between the two ends. The CDR3 bases are TGTGCCAGCAGTTACGGGAACAGGGATAATTCACCCCTCCACTTT. It encodes CASSYGNRDNSPLHF.

This clone has a handful of counts. The V gene is TRBV11-2, the J gene TRBJ1-2; 9 bases are a match to TRBD1. V was pared by 1 base and J by 6 bases, with 12 bases of the junction left unmatched. The CDR3 loop spans 17 amino acids. From germline, CDR1 is SGHAT and CDR2 FQNNGV. The DNA for the CDR3 is TGTGCCAGCAGCTTAGTGTATATCGGAGACAGGGGGGATGGCTACACCTTC. Residues: CASSLVYIGDRGDGYTF.

The rearrangement uses TRBV19 and TRBJ2-1; 9 positions agree with TRBD1. The CDR3 spans 15 residues. Germline loops: CDR1 LNHDA, CDR2 SQIVND (reference sequence). Germline trimming cut 2 bases from V and 4 bases from J; bases unmatched to any gene: 3. CDR3 coding DNA: TGTGCCAGTAGTATACAGACAGGGGGGTACAATGAGCAGTTCTTC. It yields the protein CASSIQTGGYNEQFF. The entire variable domain, with the rest obtained from reference TRBV19 and TRBJ2-1, is as follows: DGGITQSPKYLFRKEGQNVTLSCEQNLNHDAMYWYRQDPGQGLRLIYYSQIVNDFQKGDIAEGYSVSREKKESFPLTVTSAQKNPTAFYLCASSIQTGGYNEQFFGPGTRLTVL.

Only a few counts were recorded for this clone. The J gene is TRBJ2-3, the V gene TRBV7-7; tentative D call: TRBD1 (7 bases). The CDR3 contains 15 residues. The V end lost 1 base, the J end lost 5 bases, and 13 bases lay between the germline ends. CDR1 is SSHAT, CDR2 FNYEAQ, per germline (reference sequence). CDR3 region: CASSLGPRGEDTQYF. CDR3 nucleotide sequence: TGTGCCAGCAGCTTAGGTCCCAGGGGGGAAGATACGCAGTATTTT.

This rearrangement joins TRBV30 to TRBJ2-7; 9 nucleotides align to TRBD1. Per germline, CDR1 GTSNPN and CDR2 SVGIG (reference sequence). V was pared by 0 bases and J by 6 bases, with 6 bases of the junction left unmatched. The CDR3 is 14 residues long. The CDR3 bases are TGTGCCTGGAGTGTAGGGACAGGGAAGGGCGAGCAGTACGTC. Protein sequence: CAWSVGTGKGEQYV.

J is TRBJ2-1 and V is TRBV7-7; TRBD1 might be the D (5 bases). Per germline, CDR1 SSHAT and CDR2 FNYEAQ (reference sequence). V gave up 5 bases and J gave up 5 bases, with 16 bases separating them. The length of the CDR3 is 15 residues. Here the CDR3 DNA reads TGTGCCAGCAGCATCTCCCCCGCAGGGAACAATGAGCAGTTCTTC. This sequence encodes CASSISPAGNNEQFF.